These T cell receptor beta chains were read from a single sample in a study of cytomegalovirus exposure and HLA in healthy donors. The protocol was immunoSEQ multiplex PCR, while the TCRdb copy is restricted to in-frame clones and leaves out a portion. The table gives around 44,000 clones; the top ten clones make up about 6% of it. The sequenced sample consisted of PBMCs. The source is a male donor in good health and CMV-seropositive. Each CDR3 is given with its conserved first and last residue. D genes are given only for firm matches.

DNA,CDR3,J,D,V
TGCGCCAGCAGTGAGCGCAGGGCCTACGAGCAGTACTTC,CASSERRAYEQYF,TRBJ2-7,.,TRBV10-1
TGTGCCAGCAGCTTGGGACAGACCGTAAACACCATATATTTT,CASSLGQTVNTIYF,TRBJ1-3,.,TRBV5-6
TGTGCCAGTAGTATAGGTGATTTGGAGCACAATGAGCAGTTCTTC,CASSIGDLEHNEQFF,TRBJ2-1,.,TRBV19
TGTGCCACCAGCAGAGTCCCCCGGGGGGCCCGGAGCATGAACACTGAAGCTTTCTTT,CATSRVPRGARSMNTEAFF,TRBJ1-1,.,TRBV15
TGTGCCAGCAGCCCCGACAGGGGAGGGGAGACCCAGTACTTC,CASSPDRGGETQYF,TRBJ2-5,.,TRBV5-6
TGCGCCAGCAGTAACAGGGGAGACTTGATCGGGGAGCTGTTTTTT,CASSNRGDLIGELFF,TRBJ2-2,TRBD1,TRBV4-1
TGTGCCAGCAGCGGACCGGGACAAACCTACGAGCAGTACTTC,CASSGPGQTYEQYF,TRBJ2-7,.,TRBV7-8
TGTGCCAGCAGTCTAACCGCTTCTGGAAACACCATATATTTT,CASSLTASGNTIYF,TRBJ1-3,.,TRBV28
TGCAGCGGGTGGACGGGACTGAACACCGGGGAGCTGTTTTTT,CSGWTGLNTGELFF,TRBJ2-2,.,TRBV29-1
TGCGCCAGCTTAAGGCGACAGTATATTAACACCATATATTTT,CASLRRQYINTIYF,TRBJ1-3,.,TRBV23-1